This T cell receptor (beta chain) was sequenced in a study of identical twins. Each CDR3 protein gets one entry after TCRdb re-called the 5' RACE reads with MiXCR. Of a few hundred thousand distinct CDR3 sequences in the sample, roughly 9.5% are singletons; the top ten hold roughly 3.2%. The length of the CDR3 is 14 residues. CDR1 and CDR2 from the germline V gene are SQVTM and ANQGSEA. J lost 3 bases, V lost 0 bases, and 4 bases had no gene match. The sample was also reused in another study, on yellow fever vaccine responses in identical twins.

The rearrangement links TRBV29-1 to TRBJ2-7, with 8 bases identical to TRBD2. Source material: PBMCs. This receptor was identified in a young woman in good health. The CDR3 reads CSVEDTRGGYEQYF. In DNA, the CDR3 is TGCAGCGTTGAAGATACCCGGGGGGGCTACGAGCAGTACTTC.